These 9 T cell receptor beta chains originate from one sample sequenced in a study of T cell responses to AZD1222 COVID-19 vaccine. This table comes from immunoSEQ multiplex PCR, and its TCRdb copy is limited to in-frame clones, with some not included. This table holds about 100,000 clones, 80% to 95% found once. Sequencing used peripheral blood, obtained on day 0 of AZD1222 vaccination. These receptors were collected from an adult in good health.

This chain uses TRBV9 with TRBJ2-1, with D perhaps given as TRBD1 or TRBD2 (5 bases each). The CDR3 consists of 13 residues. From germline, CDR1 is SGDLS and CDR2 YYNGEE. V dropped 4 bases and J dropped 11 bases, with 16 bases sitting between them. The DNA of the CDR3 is TGTGCCAGCAGCCGGGACCCTGGGAGTAAGCAGTTCTTC. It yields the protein CASSRDPGSKQFF.

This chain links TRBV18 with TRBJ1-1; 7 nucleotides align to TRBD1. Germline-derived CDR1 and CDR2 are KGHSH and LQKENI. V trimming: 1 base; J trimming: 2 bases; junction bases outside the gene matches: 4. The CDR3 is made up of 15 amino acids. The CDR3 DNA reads TGTGCCAGCTCACCACGTGGGACAGCCAACACTGAAGCTTTCTTT. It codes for CASSPRGTANTEAFF.

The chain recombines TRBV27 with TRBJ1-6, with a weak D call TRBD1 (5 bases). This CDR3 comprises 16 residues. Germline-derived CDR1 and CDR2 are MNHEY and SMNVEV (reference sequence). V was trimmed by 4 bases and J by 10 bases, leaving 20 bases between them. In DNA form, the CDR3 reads TGTGCCAGCAGTTCCCTCGCGGCAGGGAGGAAATCACCCCTCCACTTT. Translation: CASSSLAAGRKSPLHF.

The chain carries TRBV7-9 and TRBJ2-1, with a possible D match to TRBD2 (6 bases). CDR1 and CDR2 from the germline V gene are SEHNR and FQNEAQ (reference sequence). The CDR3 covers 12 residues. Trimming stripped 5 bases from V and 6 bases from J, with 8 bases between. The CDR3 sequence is CASSPTSNEQFF. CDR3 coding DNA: TGTGCCAGCAGCCCGACTAGCAATGAGCAGTTCTTC.

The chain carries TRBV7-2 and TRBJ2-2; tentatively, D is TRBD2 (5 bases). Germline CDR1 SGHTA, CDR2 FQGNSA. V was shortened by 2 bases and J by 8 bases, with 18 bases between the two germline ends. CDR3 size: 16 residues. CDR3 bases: TGTGCCAGCAGCTTAACCGGGCCCCTACCGGGAGGGGAGCTGTTTTTT. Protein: CASSLTGPLPGGELFF.

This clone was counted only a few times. The chain's CDR3 is CASSADNYEQYF. CDR3 nucleotides: TGTGCCAGCTCCGCGGACAACTACGAGCAGTACTTC. The chain carries TRBV18 and TRBJ2-7, with D possibly TRBD1 on 5 matching bases. Trimming took 6 bases from V and 3 from J, leaving 9 bases between them. Germline V gene lookup returns CDR1 KGHSH and CDR2 LQKENI. This CDR3 spans 12 amino acids.

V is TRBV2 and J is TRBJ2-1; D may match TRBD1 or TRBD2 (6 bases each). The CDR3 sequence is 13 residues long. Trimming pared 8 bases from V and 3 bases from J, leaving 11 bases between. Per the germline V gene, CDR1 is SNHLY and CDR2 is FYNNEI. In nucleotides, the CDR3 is TGTGCCAGCGACAGGAGGGTCTACAATGAGCAGTTCTTC. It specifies CASDRRVYNEQFF. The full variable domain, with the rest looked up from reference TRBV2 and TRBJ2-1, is EPEVTQTPSHQVTQMGQEVILRCVPISNHLYFYWYRQILGQKVEFLVSFYNNEISEKSEIFDDQFSVERPDGSNFTLKIRSTKLEDSAMYFCASDRRVYNEQFFGPGTRLTVL.

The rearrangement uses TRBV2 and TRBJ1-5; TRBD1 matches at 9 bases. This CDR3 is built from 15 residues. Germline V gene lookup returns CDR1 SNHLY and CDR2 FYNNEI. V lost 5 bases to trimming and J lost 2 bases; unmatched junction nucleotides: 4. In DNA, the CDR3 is TGTGCCAGCAGTACGGACAGGGGTGGCAATCAGCCCCAGCATTTT. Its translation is CASSTDRGGNQPQHF. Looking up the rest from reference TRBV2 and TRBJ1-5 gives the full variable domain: EPEVTQTPSHQVTQMGQEVILRCVPISNHLYFYWYRQILGQKVEFLVSFYNNEISEKSEIFDDQFSVERPDGSNFTLKIRSTKLEDSAMYFCASSTDRGGNQPQHFGDGTRLSIL.

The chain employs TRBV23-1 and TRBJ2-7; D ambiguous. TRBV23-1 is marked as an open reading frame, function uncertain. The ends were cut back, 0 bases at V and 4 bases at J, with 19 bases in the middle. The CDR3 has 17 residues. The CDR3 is CASSQSSLGRAQYEQYF. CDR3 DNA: TGCGCCAGCAGTCAATCGTCGTTAGGACGGGCTCAGTACGAGCAGTACTTC.